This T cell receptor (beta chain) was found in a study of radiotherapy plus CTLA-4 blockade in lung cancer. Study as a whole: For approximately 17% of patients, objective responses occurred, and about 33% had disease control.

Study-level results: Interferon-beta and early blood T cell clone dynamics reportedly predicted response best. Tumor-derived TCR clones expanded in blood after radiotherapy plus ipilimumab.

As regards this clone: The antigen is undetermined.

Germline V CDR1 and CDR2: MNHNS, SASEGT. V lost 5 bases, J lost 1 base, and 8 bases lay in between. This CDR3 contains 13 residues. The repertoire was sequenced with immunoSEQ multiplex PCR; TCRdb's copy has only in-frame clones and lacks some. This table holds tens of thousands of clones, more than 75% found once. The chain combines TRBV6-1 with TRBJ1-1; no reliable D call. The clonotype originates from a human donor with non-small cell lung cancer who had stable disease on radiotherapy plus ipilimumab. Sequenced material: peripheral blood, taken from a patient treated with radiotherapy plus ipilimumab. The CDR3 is CASSPAWNTEAFF. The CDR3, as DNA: TGTGCCAGCAGTCCCGCTTGGAACACTGAAGCTTTCTTT.